The source of this TCR beta chain is a study of cytomegalovirus exposure and HLA in healthy donors. Study findings and constraints: It was only CMV serostatus that was available as immune exposure information. Investigators reported 150 to 200 TCR beta chains as tied to cytomegalovirus.

V was trimmed by 6 bases and J by 8 bases, leaving 24 bases between them. Germline lookup yields CDR1 SGHTA and CDR2 FQGNSA. CDR3 length equals 16 residues. The PCR ran on 60 Vbeta and 13 Jbeta primers. Generated by immunoSEQ multiplex PCR, the TCRdb table keeps only in-frame clones and is missing some. The data contain roughly 180,000 clones, roughly 80% of them singletons. Concerning this clone itself: Its antigen remains unidentified.

The sequenced sample consisted of PBMCs. This clonotype was sampled from a man aged 25-40 years in good health and CMV-seropositive. This chain connects TRBV7-2 to TRBJ2-3; D might be TRBD2 (6 bases). Here the CDR3 reads CASRRELRLRRGTQYF. DNA of the CDR3: TGTGCCAGCAGACGAGAGTTACGGCTCCGGCGGGGTACGCAGTATTTT.